The subject of this entry is one T cell receptor (beta chain). One end of the junction does not line up with germline, which may come from a read error. The sample comes from a study of T cell changes during pregnancy in multiple sclerosis. Germline loops: CDR1 SQVTM, CDR2 ANQGSEA. The CDR3 extends over 13 amino acids. Sequenced by immunoSEQ multiplex PCR; TCRdb stores in-frame clones only, minus some. The sample yields roughly 62,000 clones, 70% to 90% seen once. This rearrangement joins TRBV29-1 to TRBJ2-5; 9 nucleotides align to TRBD1. TRBJ2-7 explains the end of the DNA better; the J call may be wrong. The TCR originated in a female donor with multiple sclerosis, enrolled in a pregnancy study. Source: peripheral blood, taken in the first trimester of pregnancy. The DNA of the CDR3 is TGCAGCGTCGAAGGGGACAGGGTCGACGAGCAGTACTTC. It yields the protein CSVEGDRVDEQYF.